These 15 T cell receptor beta chains came from one sample sequenced in a study of T cells in localized non-small cell lung cancer. TCRdb keeps only in-frame clones here, not all; method: immunoSEQ multiplex PCR. Of around 1,800 clones in the sample, roughly a fifth were seen once. Specimen: normal lung tissue next to the tumor, collected before any cancer treatment. The receptors shown here come from a man between 40 and 70 years old with stage I lung adenocarcinoma.

V gene TRBV14 combines with J gene TRBJ1-5; D remains ambiguous. The CDR3 covers 15 residues. V was cut by 0 bases and J by 11 bases, with 17 bases left in between. The germline CDR1 and CDR2 sequences are SGHDN and FVKESK. CDR3 region: CASSQDRTATPAQHF. DNA of the CDR3: TGTGCCAGCAGCCAAGATAGGACTGCCACCCCAGCCCAGCATTTT.

This clone was detected a few times. This rearrangement joins TRBV9 to TRBJ1-3; D is undetermined. Trimming pared 5 bases from V and 0 bases from J, leaving 12 bases between. This CDR3 has 15 residues. Per germline, CDR1 SGDLS and CDR2 YYNGEE. CDR3 coding DNA: TGTGCCAGCAGGGCGCCCCCCAGCTCTGGAAACACCATATATTTT. Translation: CASRAPPSSGNTIYF.

The chain links TRBV12-5 to TRBJ2-5; TRBD2 aligns across 9 bases. The CDR3 loop spans 16 amino acids. The germline V gene encodes CDR1 LGHNT and CDR2 FRNRAP. V gave up 1 base and J gave up 5 bases; unmatched junction bases: 8. CDR3 loop: CASGLGAAGGRETQYF. The CDR3 coding sequence is TGTGCTAGTGGTTTGGGGGCAGCGGGAGGACGGGAGACCCAGTACTTC. The full variable domain, with the rest looked up from reference TRBV12-5 and TRBJ2-5, is DARVTQTPRHKVTEMGQEVTMRCQPILGHNTVFWYRQTMMQGLELLAYFRNRAPLDDSGMPKDRFSAEMPDATLATLKIQPSEPRDSAVYFCASGLGAAGGRETQYFGPGTRLLVL.

This clone is judged medium-sized. The gene calls are TRBV9 and TRBJ1-5; TRBD1 aligns across 7 bases. In germline, CDR1 is SGDLS, CDR2 YYNGEE. Losses at the gene ends were 3 bases for V and 4 bases for J; bases not matched to a gene: 1. CDR3 length: 13 amino acids. The CDR3 sequence is CASSDRGNQPQHF. The CDR3 coding sequence is TGTGCCAGCAGCGACAGGGGAAATCAGCCCCAGCATTTT.

CDR3 nucleotides: TGTGCCAGCAGTTCGGACGGCCTTAGCAATCAGCCCCAGCATTTT. This sequence encodes CASSSDGLSNQPQHF. The gene calls are TRBV28 and TRBJ1-5; D unresolved. Germline loops: CDR1 MDHEN, CDR2 SYDVKM. This CDR3 has 15 amino acids. V lost 4 bases and J lost 0, with 10 bases in between. The full variable domain, with the rest looked up from reference TRBV28 and TRBJ1-5, is DVKVTQSSRYLVKRTGEKVFLECVQDMDHENMFWYRQDPGLGLRLIYFSYDVKMKEKGDIPEGYSVSREKKERFSLILESASTNQTSMYLCASSSDGLSNQPQHFGDGTRLSIL.

In its sample, this clone ranks as medium-sized. This rearrangement joins TRBV6-7 to TRBJ2-3, with TRBD1 identical over 9 bases. TRBV6-7 has ORF status, its function being uncertain. This CDR3 has 14 residues. Trimming at V came to 6 bases and at J to 6 bases, leaving 7 bases not matched to a gene. The CDR3 DNA follows: TGTGCCAGCAGCCAGGACAGGGGATACGATACGCAGTATTTT. It translates to CASSQDRGYDTQYF.

Within the sample, this clone is medium-sized (0.01 to 0.1%). The rearrangement joins TRBV11-3 to TRBJ1-2, with TRBD1 matching 9 bases. The junction had 8 bases not matched to a gene; V was cut back by 6 bases and J by 6 bases. This CDR3 region has 14 residues. Looked up from germline, CDR1 is SGHNT and CDR2 is YENEEA. This chain's CDR3 is CASSLSGTGNGYTF. The CDR3 DNA sequence: TGTGCCAGCAGTTTATCCGGGACAGGGAATGGCTACACCTTC.

This clone was seen only a few times. The chain carries TRBV30 and TRBJ2-3; D is undetermined. This CDR3 contains 16 residues. Germline CDR1 and CDR2: GTSNPN and SVGIG (reference sequence). V dropped 5 bases and J dropped 0 bases, with 18 bases sitting between them. CDR3: CAWSGLLRFSTDTQYF. The CDR3 DNA sequence: TGTGCCTGGTCGGGTTTATTAAGGTTTAGCACAGATACGCAGTATTTT.

The chain has TRBV9 and TRBJ2-3; 10 positions agree with TRBD2. This CDR3 comprises 15 residues. V was pared by 3 bases and J by 3 bases, with 4 bases of the junction left unmatched. Germline V CDR1 and CDR2: SGDLS, YYNGEE. The CDR3 here is CASSETSGYTDTQYF. The CDR3 DNA reads as TGTGCCAGCAGCGAGACTAGCGGGTATACAGATACGCAGTATTTT.

This sequence joins TRBV28 and TRBJ2-7; D might be TRBD2 (5 bases). Per the germline V gene, CDR1 is MDHEN and CDR2 is SYDVKM. V lost 6 bases and J lost 3, with 15 bases in between. The CDR3 is made up of 14 amino acids. The CDR3 is CASSRGMGSYEQYF. The CDR3 nucleotides are TGTGCCAGCAGCCGAGGGATGGGTAGCTACGAGCAGTACTTC. Using reference TRBV28 and TRBJ2-7 for the parts outside the CDR3, the full variable domain is DVKVTQSSRYLVKRTGEKVFLECVQDMDHENMFWYRQDPGLGLRLIYFSYDVKMKEKGDIPEGYSVSREKKERFSLILESASTNQTSMYLCASSRGMGSYEQYFGPGTRLTVT.

This chain links TRBV18 with TRBJ1-4; D is unclear. V was clipped by 3 bases and J by 12 bases, with 23 bases between them. Germline CDR1 reads KGHSH; CDR2 reads LQKENI. The CDR3 extends over 16 amino acids. DNA for the CDR3: TGTGCCAGCTCACCCACACCAATCCCGACGGCGCTCCAACTGTTTTTT. Encoded protein: CASSPTPIPTALQLFF.

This clone was counted a few times. The J gene is TRBJ1-1, the V gene TRBV6-8, with D unresolved. Looked up from germline, CDR1 is MNHGY and CDR2 is SAAAGT. V was clipped by 5 bases and J by 2 bases, with 9 bases between them. This CDR3 is built from 13 residues. The CDR3 region has the DNA TGTGCCAGCAGTGATACAGAAAACACTGAAGCTTTCTTT. This codes for CASSDTENTEAFF.

This clone is large within its sample. The sample carries other DNA sequences with the same CDR3. The V gene is TRBV19, the J gene TRBJ2-1; 9 bases align to TRBD2. Germline assignment: CDR1 LNHDA and CDR2 SQIVND (reference sequence). Losses at the gene ends were 6 bases for V and 4 bases for J; bases not matched to a gene: 7. The CDR3 totals 15 residues. The CDR3 spells CASRVTSGSYNEQFF. CDR3 bases: TGTGCCAGTAGGGTAACTAGCGGGTCATACAATGAGCAGTTCTTC.

This clone is deemed medium-sized. The chain uses TRBV9 and TRBJ2-7, with D possibly TRBD1 on 6 matching bases. There are 14 residues in the CDR3. Germline lookup yields CDR1 SGDLS and CDR2 YYNGEE. The V end lost 7 bases, the J end lost 1 base, and 15 bases lay between the germline ends. CDR3 in amino acids: CASEDSVASYEQYF. The CDR3 nucleotides read TGTGCCAGCGAGGACAGCGTGGCTTCCTACGAGCAGTACTTC.

This chain joins TRBV30 and TRBJ1-4, with a tentative D call TRBD1 (5 bases). The germline CDR1 and CDR2 sequences are GTSNPN and SVGIG (reference sequence). This CDR3 comprises 15 residues. V lost 5 bases and J 0 bases, leaving 13 bases between the germline ends. CDR3 region: CAWEERGATNEKLFF. The CDR3 DNA reads as TGTGCCTGGGAGGAAAGAGGGGCAACTAATGAAAAACTGTTTTTT.